This entry describes one T cell receptor (beta chain). Antigen: not known. The data were obtained in a study of cytomegalovirus exposure and HLA in healthy donors. The ends were cut back, 2 bases at V and 0 bases at J, with 8 bases in the middle. Germline loops: CDR1 KGHSY, CDR2 FQNENV. This CDR3 has 15 amino acids. Primers for the PCR totalled 60 Vbeta and 13 Jbeta. Study processing details: It was a later analysis that counted tens of millions of unique TCR beta chains, of which some 9.9 million were shared. Produced via immunoSEQ multiplex PCR; TCRdb's table is partial and in-frame only. For V, J and clone size, that table is used; D and trimming come from the DNA. This table has more than 90,000 clones, 79% appearing once. Study-level results: A later analysis showed HLA-associated TCR beta chains outstripping equally common others in clonal expansion. In terms of immune exposure information, only CMV serostatus was available.

J is TRBJ1-3 and V is TRBV16; the D is unclear. The TCR originated in a woman aged 18-29 years in good health and CMV-seropositive. Specimen: PBMCs. The CDR3 DNA is TGTGCCAGCAGCCAAGAGGGAACCTCTGGAAACACCATATATTTT. Amino acid sequence: CASSQEGTSGNTIYF.